The 17 T cell receptor beta chains in this list originate from one sample, sequenced in a study of T cell changes during pregnancy in multiple sclerosis. Here immunoSEQ multiplex PCR was the method, and the copy in TCRdb shows in-frame clones only, minus some. The sample shows 25,000 to 30,000 clones, 75% to 90% of them seen only once. Sequences were derived from CD4+ T cells from peripheral blood mononuclear cells, sampled in the second trimester of pregnancy. Receptor source: a female donor with multiple sclerosis, enrolled in a pregnancy study.

CDR3 protein: CASSRGEYEQYF. In nucleotides, the CDR3 is TGTGCCAGCAGCCGGGGGGAGTACGAGCAGTACTTC. The chain uses TRBV7-9 and TRBJ2-7; the match to TRBD2 covers 7 bases. The CDR3 runs 12 residues. Germline CDR1 is SEHNR and CDR2 is FQNEAQ (reference sequence). Losses at the gene ends were 5 bases for V and 4 bases for J; bases not matched to a gene: 2.

The chain joins TRBV27 to TRBJ1-4, with 8 bases lining up with TRBD1. The germline gives CDR1 MNHEY, CDR2 SMNVEV (reference sequence). V shed 8 bases and J 4 bases; nucleotides not matched to a gene: 15. The CDR3 has 17 residues. The CDR3 region is CASGPGGRGLDNEKLFF. In DNA, the CDR3 is TGTGCCAGCGGCCCTGGTGGCAGGGGGCTAGATAATGAAAAACTGTTTTTT.

The chain is built from TRBV6-5 and TRBJ2-5, with a tentative D call TRBD1 (6 bases). This CDR3 spans 14 amino acids. Trimming removed 2 bases at V and 7 bases at J, with 14 bases between. The germline gives CDR1 MNHEY, CDR2 SVGAGI. The CDR3 spells CASSYTGQKGTQYF. For the CDR3, the DNA is TGTGCCAGCAGTTACACTGGACAGAAAGGGACCCAGTACTTC.

The V and J genes are TRBV4-1 and TRBJ2-5; TRBD2 matches at 7 bases. Germline values: CDR1 MGHRA, CDR2 YSYEKL. The CDR3 sequence is 16 residues long. V shed 3 bases, J shed 3 bases, and the junction held 10 bases outside the gene matches. The CDR3 sequence: CASSQGHSGAEETQYF. CDR3 bases: TGCGCCAGCAGCCAGGGTCACAGCGGGGCGGAAGAGACCCAGTACTTC.

This clone has just one count. The chain couples TRBV29-1 to TRBJ1-2; D is unclear. The germline CDR1 and CDR2 sequences are SQVTM and ANQGSEA. Trimming removed 1 base from V and 4 bases from J, with 10 bases in between. The CDR3 contains 13 residues. CDR3 protein: CSVEVYQSYGYTF. The CDR3 DNA follows: TGCAGCGTTGAAGTGTACCAGTCCTATGGCTACACCTTC.

V gene TRBV5-1 combines with J gene TRBJ2-5; possible D gene TRBD2, 5 bases. The closer fit of TRBJ2-7 to the DNA end suggests the J call may be wrong. The CDR3 is made up of 13 amino acids. Germline V gene data show CDR1 as SGHRS and CDR2 as YFSETQ. CDR3 sequence reads: CASSPGFLYEQYF. CDR3 nucleotide sequence: TGCGCCAGCAGCCCGGGGTTCCTCTACGAGCAGTACTTC.

This sequence joins TRBV30 and TRBJ1-6, with 10 bases aligning to TRBD1. The length of the CDR3 is 18 residues. With 4 bases clipped from V and 7 bases from J, the junction kept 16 bases outside the gene matches. From germline, CDR1 is GTSNPN and CDR2 SVGIG (reference sequence). CDR3 nucleotides: TGTGCCTGGACTCTCTGGACCGGGACAGGGGCCGCCAATTCACCCCTCCACTTT. This sequence encodes CAWTLWTGTGAANSPLHF.

The J gene is TRBJ2-3, the V gene TRBV28, with D possibly being TRBD1 (6 bases). V was shortened by 9 bases and J by 5 bases, with 21 bases between the two germline ends. Germline CDR1 MDHEN, CDR2 SYDVKM. The CDR3 runs to 15 residues. CDR3 nucleotide sequence: TGTGCCAGTGGGGTCGTTGGGGGCCATAGAGATACGCAGTATTTT. Translation gives CASGVVGGHRDTQYF.

The CDR3 DNA sequence: TGTGCCAGCCAACAGGGGATCGGCTATGGCTACACCTTC. As protein: CASQQGIGYGYTF. The chain is built from TRBV25-1 and TRBJ1-2, with 7 bases aligning to TRBD1. Germline assignment: CDR1 MGHDK and CDR2 SYGVNS. The V gene end was trimmed by 8 bases and the J gene end by 4 bases; junction bases not matched to a gene: 7. The CDR3 is made up of 13 amino acids.

The sample holds a few counts of this clone. The chain links TRBV5-1 to TRBJ1-1; D is possibly TRBD1 (5 bases). Deletions cut 0 bases from V and 1 base from J, with 10 bases between. The germline V gene encodes CDR1 SGHRS and CDR2 YFSETQ. The CDR3 loop spans 15 amino acids. The CDR3 nucleotides are TGCGCCAGCAGCTTGGTCCTCGGGGGGAACACTGAAGCTTTCTTT. Translating gives CASSLVLGGNTEAFF.

This clone was counted only a few times. The rearrangement joins TRBV6-5 to TRBJ1-1; D unresolved. Trimming left V 5 bases short and J 1 base short, with 11 bases between. This CDR3 is 14 amino acids long. In germline, CDR1 is MNHEY, CDR2 SVGAGI. DNA for the CDR3: TGTGCCAGCAGTCCCCGGCGGGCGAACACTGAAGCTTTCTTT. The encoded protein is CASSPRRANTEAFF.

The J gene is TRBJ1-1, the V gene TRBV19; 7 bases match TRBD1. The ends lost 3 bases at V and 1 base at J; junction bases unmatched: 2. Germline lookup yields CDR1 LNHDA and CDR2 SQIVND (reference sequence). The CDR3 totals 14 residues. The CDR3 protein is CASSIDRENTEAFF. DNA for the CDR3: TGTGCCAGTAGTATCGACAGGGAGAACACTGAAGCTTTCTTT.

The chain employs TRBV5-3 and TRBJ2-4; 15 positions match TRBD2. TRBV5-3 is marked as an open reading frame, function uncertain. This CDR3 is built from 17 residues. The V segment lost 7 bases and the J segment 3 bases; nucleotides outside the gene matches: 8. Written as DNA, the CDR3 is TGTGCCAGAGCCGGACTAGCGGGGGGGCCGGGCAAAAACATTCAGTACTTC. As protein: CARAGLAGGPGKNIQYF.

The chain is built from TRBV23-1 and TRBJ2-2; 7 bases fit TRBD1. TRBV23-1 is an ORF, with its function uncertain. The CDR3 has 17 residues. The V segment lost 10 bases and the J segment 2 bases; nucleotides outside the gene matches: 16. The CDR3: CANPGQPDTRNTGELFF. CDR3 nucleotides: TGCGCCAACCCGGGACAGCCTGATACGCGAAACACCGGGGAGCTGTTTTTT.

The chain carries TRBV10-3 and TRBJ1-2; the D is unclear. Germline CDR1 reads ENHRY; CDR2 reads SYGVKD. V lost 6 bases to trimming and J lost 0 bases, with 8 bases between them. The CDR3 totals 13 residues. The CDR3: CAIRETANYGYTF. The CDR3 region has the DNA TGTGCCATCAGAGAAACAGCTAACTATGGCTACACCTTC.

The chain combines TRBV6-1 with TRBJ1-2; no reliable D call. V gave up 6 bases and J gave up 0 bases, with 14 bases separating them. This CDR3 comprises 15 residues. Germline CDR1 reads MNHNS; CDR2 reads SASEGT. CDR3 coding DNA: TGTGCCAGCAGCTTGTATGGCGGGGCTAACTATGGCTACACCTTC. Translated, it gives CASSLYGGANYGYTF.

The CDR3 DNA reads TGTGCCAGCAGCTTCGGGACAGGGCTTAATTCACCCCTCCACTTT. Amino acid sequence: CASSFGTGLNSPLHF. The chain recombines TRBV9 with TRBJ1-6, with 9 bases fitting TRBD1. Germline-derived CDR1 and CDR2 are SGDLS and YYNGEE. There are 15 residues in the CDR3. The V gene end was trimmed by 4 bases and the J gene end by 6 bases; junction bases not matched to a gene: 5. Drawing the rest from reference TRBV9 and TRBJ1-6, the complete variable domain is DSGVTQTPKHLITATGQRVTLRCSPRSGDLSVYWYQQSLDQGLQFLIQYYNGEERAKGNILERFSAQQFPDLHSELNLSSLELGDSALYFCASSFGTGLNSPLHFGNGTRLTVT.